This note documents a single T cell receptor beta chain sequence. This record belongs to a study of cytomegalovirus exposure and HLA in healthy donors. In the study overall: Falling in the Caucasian-associated ancestry cluster were roughly 80% of 350 to 400 genotyped donors.

V lost 5 bases and J 0 bases, leaving 14 bases between the germline ends. This CDR3 is built from 17 residues. Germline values: CDR1 SEHNR, CDR2 FQNEAQ (reference sequence). PCR used 60 Vbeta primers and 13 Jbeta primers. The assay was immunoSEQ multiplex PCR, and TCRdb's table has in-frame clones only and misses some. The sample lists more than 110,000 clones, approximately 77% occurring once. This sequence was found in a woman aged 50 to 65 in good health and CMV-seronegative. Sequenced input: PBMCs. V and J are TRBV7-9 and TRBJ1-6; D gene uncertain. CDR3 protein: CASSTRTGSSYNSPLHF. DNA for the CDR3: TGTGCCAGCAGCACCAGGACGGGGAGCTCCTATAATTCACCCCTCCACTTT.